This T cell receptor beta chain was recorded in a study of cytomegalovirus exposure and HLA in healthy donors. The PCR was carried out with 60 Vbeta primers and 13 Jbeta primers. TCRdb's table, derived via immunoSEQ multiplex PCR, lists solely in-frame clones and lacks some. The sample consists of around 150,000 clones, over 75% of them appearing once. Looked up from germline, CDR1 is SNHLY and CDR2 is FYNNEI. This CDR3 region has 15 residues. Trimming at V came to 8 bases and at J to 3 bases, leaving 10 bases not matched to a gene. Sequenced material: PBMCs. This sequence originates from a young man in good health and CMV-seropositive. This sequence joins TRBV2 and TRBJ2-7; 10 bases line up with TRBD1. CDR3 sequence (DNA): TGTGCCAGCGCAACAGCCCGGGACAGGGGCTACGAGCAGTACTTC. It yields the protein CASATARDRGYEQYF.